This T cell receptor (beta chain) was recorded in a study of blood T cell repertoires in COVID-19. The overall study: Samples taken during acute and convalescent COVID-19 were collected in the United States, Italy and Spain. In each case, the material was cDNA or gDNA derived from T cells, B-cell-depleted T cells, or PBMCs.

Measured with immunoSEQ multiplex PCR; TCRdb has only the in-frame clones, and not every one. There are about 220,000 clones in the sample; approximately 82% occur only once, and 3% to 4% lies in the top ten. The V segment lost 5 bases and the J segment 6 bases; nucleotides outside the gene matches: 5. There are 15 residues in the CDR3. Germline V lookup: CDR1 MNHEY, CDR2 SMNVEV (reference sequence). The sequencing sample was made of peripheral blood. The clonotype comes from a woman at least 80 years old with acute or convalescent COVID-19. The chain uses TRBV27 and TRBJ1-6, with 9 bases that match TRBD1. For the CDR3, the DNA is TGTGCCAGCAGTCCAAACAGGGGGCGTAATTCACCCCTCCACTTT. Its translation: CASSPNRGRNSPLHF.